This T cell receptor (beta chain) comes out of a study of blood T cells in healthy people across ages. Study details: About one barcoded beta molecule per two T cells was the capture yield of template switching.

About this clonotype: The antigen remains unidentified.

Then a second PCR, running roughly 7 to 11 cycles, was carried out with a sample-barcoded 5' primer and a J-beta primer mix. A single record per CDR3 protein comes from TCRdb applying MiXCR to the 5' RACE reads. The sample lists hundreds of thousands of distinct CDR3 sequences, approximately 65% occurring once. Overall study findings and caveats: Naive and antigen-experienced cells were not separated, limiting conclusive comparison. The long-lived group displayed more naive CD4+ cells, plus higher diversity, than the aged donors did.

Looked up from germline, CDR1 is SGHTA and CDR2 is FQGNSA. The V gene lost 5 bases and the J gene lost 1 base, with 11 bases spanning the gap. The CDR3 covers 14 residues. This chain uses TRBV7-2 with TRBJ2-5, with D hard to call. The sample taken for sequencing was blood. This receptor was taken from a man younger than 45 in good health. The CDR3 DNA is TGTGCCAGCAGCCCCGGGCAGCCCCAAGAGACCCAGTACTTC. It yields the protein CASSPGQPQETQYF.